Presented here are 21 T cell receptor beta chains from one specimen sequenced in a study of a mutant IDH1 vaccine in newly diagnosed glioma (dated by TCRdb to the early 2020s). The time point label, as the study defines it: week 23, last vaccination. A 20-mer mutant IDH1 peptide at 300 micrograms in Montanide made up each vaccine dose, which was injected subcutaneously together with topical imiquimod. Their target antigens are unknown. The library was prepared using the immunoSEQ multiplex PCR assay. Imported from immuneACCESS, the table was reduced by TCRdb to in-frame sequences with V and J called. These copies leave out some clones; in studies compared against another copy, an unresolved V gene accounts for under half, and the cause of the remainder is not known. In this sample the table shows 60,000 to 100,000 clones, approximately 85% of which occur a single time. The ten largest account for 0.7% to 0.95% of the sample.

Sequences were derived from PBMCs, sampled from a glioma patient whose treatment included an IDH1 peptide vaccine. These TCRs come from a woman in her forties or fifties with glioma.

CDR3 DNA sequence: TGTGCCAGCAGTCAGTACAGGGGGTTATCCTACGAGCAGTACTTC. Translated, it gives CASSQYRGLSYEQYF. The genes are TRBV27 and TRBJ2-7; 8 bases map to TRBD1. Germline V gene data show CDR1 as MNHEY and CDR2 as SMNVEV (reference sequence). After removal of 5 bases from V and 1 base from J, the junction contained 7 bases not matched to a gene. This CDR3 has 15 amino acids.

The chain is built from TRBV30 and TRBJ2-2, with D tentatively TRBD2 (5 bases). Trimming stripped 4 bases from V and 7 bases from J, with 19 bases between. From germline, CDR1 is GTSNPN and CDR2 SVGIG (reference sequence). The CDR3 spans 15 residues. The CDR3 nucleotides read TGTGCCTGGACCCTAAGAGCACCCCGGGGCGGGGAGCTGTTTTTT. Its translation is CAWTLRAPRGGELFF. Based on the CDR3 plus reference TRBV30 and TRBJ2-2, the full variable domain is SQTIHQWPATLVQPVGSPLSLECTVEGTSNPNLYWYRQAAGRGLQLLFYSVGIGQISSEVPQNLSASRPQDRQFILSSKKLLLSDSGFYLCAWTLRAPRGGELFFGEGSRLTVL.

The V gene is TRBV29-1, the J gene TRBJ2-7; possible D gene TRBD1, 6 bases. V was cut by 4 bases and J by 2 bases, with 9 bases left in between. There are 12 residues in the CDR3. Germline lookup yields CDR1 SQVTM and CDR2 ANQGSEA. The CDR3 nucleotides read TGCAGCGTTGGACAGGCGACCTACGAGCAGTACTTC. It codes for CSVGQATYEQYF.

This chain connects TRBV7-6 to TRBJ2-7; possibly TRBD2 for D (6 bases). Trimming removed 1 base from V and 5 bases from J, with 15 bases in between. Germline assignment: CDR1 SGHVS and CDR2 FNYEAQ. The CDR3 contains 15 residues. The chain's CDR3 is CASSLGGARKNEQYF. CDR3 sequence (DNA): TGTGCCAGCAGCTTAGGCGGGGCGCGGAAAAACGAGCAGTACTTC.

The rearrangement joins TRBV7-9 to TRBJ2-7; a weak D match, TRBD2 (5 bases). CDR1 and CDR2 (germline): SEHNR, FQNEAQ (reference sequence). V was cut by 1 base and J by 2 bases, with 12 bases left in between. This CDR3 has 15 residues. CDR3 bases: TGTGCCAGCAGCTTAGGGGCGAGGGTCCCCTACGAGCAGTACTTC. As protein: CASSLGARVPYEQYF.

This sequence joins TRBV6-5 and TRBJ2-7, with D possibly TRBD1 on 6 matching bases. The CDR3 runs to 15 residues. Germline-derived CDR1 and CDR2 are MNHEY and SVGAGI. The V and J ends lost 7 bases and 3 bases respectively, with 19 bases between them. CDR3 sequence: CASTYRRVGGYEQYF. In DNA, the CDR3 is TGTGCCAGCACCTACCGTCGTGTAGGGGGCTACGAGCAGTACTTC.

This clone has just one count. The V gene is TRBV2, the J gene TRBJ1-5, with TRBD1 matching over 7 bases. Trimming removed 6 bases from V and 9 bases from J; junction bases left unmatched: 8. The CDR3 spans 13 residues. In germline, CDR1 is SNHLY, CDR2 FYNNEI. CDR3 residues: CASRDNRGGPQHF. In nucleotides, the CDR3 is TGTGCCAGCAGGGATAACAGGGGAGGGCCCCAGCATTTT.

This sequence joins TRBV7-6 and TRBJ2-3; 10 nucleotides agree with TRBD2. The CDR3 has 17 residues. The J segment lost 0 bases and the V segment lost 2 bases, leaving 5 bases of the junction unmatched. From germline, CDR1 is SGHVS and CDR2 FNYEAQ. Written as DNA, the CDR3 is TGTGCCAGCAGCTTAAGGACTAGCGGTGCTAGCACAGATACGCAGTATTTT. This sequence encodes CASSLRTSGASTDTQYF.

The table lists this clone with a few counts. This CDR3 is CAWSQAAYGYTF. As DNA, the CDR3 is TGTGCCTGGAGTCAGGCCGCCTATGGCTACACCTTC. The chain couples TRBV30 to TRBJ1-2; D is ambiguous. Per germline, CDR1 GTSNPN and CDR2 SVGIG (reference sequence). V was trimmed by 2 bases and J by 4 bases, leaving 8 bases between them. The CDR3 loop spans 12 amino acids.

A few counts support this clone. This rearrangement joins TRBV7-9 to TRBJ1-6; no definite D call. CDR3 length equals 11 residues. V was cut by 3 bases and J by 10 bases, with 4 bases left in between. Germline V gene lookup returns CDR1 SEHNR and CDR2 FQNEAQ (reference sequence). The DNA of the CDR3 is TGTGCCAGCAGCTTTAACTCACCCCTCCACTTT. Protein sequence: CASSFNSPLHF.

The chain links TRBV18 to TRBJ2-1; 12 bases match TRBD2. This CDR3 region has 16 residues. The trim removed 2 bases at V and 4 bases at J, leaving 3 bases unmatched. Germline V gives CDR1 KGHSH, CDR2 LQKENI. The DNA for the CDR3 is TGTGCCAGCTCACCAGGACTAGCGGGACGGTACAATGAGCAGTTCTTC. Translating it yields CASSPGLAGRYNEQFF.

The chain joins TRBV30 to TRBJ2-5; D possibly corresponds to TRBD2 (5 bases). The CDR3 totals 12 residues. V was cut by 4 bases and J by 2 bases, with 8 bases left in between. Looked up from germline, CDR1 is GTSNPN and CDR2 is SVGIG (reference sequence). CDR3: CAWKRDQETQYF. CDR3 DNA sequence: TGTGCCTGGAAACGGGATCAAGAGACCCAGTACTTC. The variable domain in full, with the rest retrieved from reference TRBV30 and TRBJ2-5, is SQTIHQWPATLVQPVGSPLSLECTVEGTSNPNLYWYRQAAGRGLQLLFYSVGIGQISSEVPQNLSASRPQDRQFILSSKKLLLSDSGFYLCAWKRDQETQYFGPGTRLLVL.

This chain uses TRBV9 with TRBJ2-3; 7 bases are shared with TRBD1. The CDR3 is 16 residues long. V dropped 4 bases and J dropped 5; count of bases not matched to a gene: 13. Germline V CDR1 and CDR2: SGDLS, YYNGEE. CDR3 protein: CASSPRRDSSKDTQYF. CDR3 DNA: TGTGCCAGCAGCCCCCGACGGGACAGTTCAAAAGATACGCAGTATTTT.

V usage is TRBV10-3 and J usage is TRBJ2-6, with TRBD1 matching over 10 bases. With V trimmed by 10 bases and J by 2 bases, 5 bases remained unmatched. The CDR3 extends over 15 amino acids. The V gene's germline CDR1 is ENHRY and CDR2 SYGVKD. The CDR3 sequence is CATGTGDAGANVLTF. The DNA of the CDR3 is TGTGCCACTGGGACAGGGGACGCTGGGGCCAACGTCCTGACTTTC.

The chain employs TRBV10-3 and TRBJ1-2, with 7 bases lining up with TRBD1. The CDR3 totals 17 residues. Germline lookup yields CDR1 ENHRY and CDR2 SYGVKD. Trimming removed 0 bases from V and 2 bases from J; junction bases left unmatched: 9. The CDR3 loop is CAISESPGRGQNYGYTF. The CDR3 region has the DNA TGTGCCATCAGTGAGTCCCCTGGGAGGGGACAGAACTATGGCTACACCTTC.

The chain carries TRBV21-1 and TRBJ2-3; the table gives TRBD1 as D, unverified against the DNA. TRBV21-1 is a recognized pseudogene. This CDR3 has 17 amino acids. CDR3 coding DNA: TGTGCCAGCAGCAAAGGGTACACAGGGGGGAGCACAGATACGCAGTATTTT. Its translation: CASSKGYTGGSTDTQYF.

This sequence joins TRBV4-1 and TRBJ2-5; 7 nucleotides align to TRBD1. V was clipped by 0 bases and J by 5 bases; unmatched bases: 6. The length of the CDR3 is 15 residues. Looked up from germline, CDR1 is MGHRA and CDR2 is YSYEKL. The CDR3 DNA is TGCGCCAGCAGCCAAGATGGGGGACAGTGGGAGACCCAGTACTTC. This sequence encodes CASSQDGGQWETQYF.

V is TRBV7-3 and J is TRBJ2-2; D is ambiguous. V lost 3 bases to trimming and J lost 4 bases, with 9 bases between them. Germline CDR1 is SGHTA and CDR2 is FQGTGA. This CDR3 region has 14 residues. Written as DNA, the CDR3 is TGTGCCAGCAGCTTCCAATGGGGCACCGGGGAGCTGTTTTTT. Residues: CASSFQWGTGELFF.

CDR3 nucleotide sequence: TGTGCCAGCGGGAAGGGGTTCCTCTATGGCTACACCTTC. It codes for CASGKGFLYGYTF. The V and J genes are TRBV7-2 and TRBJ1-2, with D perhaps matching TRBD1 (5 bases). Trimming cost V 8 bases and J 4 bases, with 14 bases left between them. This CDR3 contains 13 residues. The germline gives CDR1 SGHTA, CDR2 FQGNSA.

The chain is built from TRBV2 and TRBJ1-1, with a weak D call TRBD1 (6 bases). Germline V lookup: CDR1 SNHLY, CDR2 FYNNEI. The length of the CDR3 is 13 residues. V lost 6 bases and J 1 base, leaving 9 bases between the germline ends. The CDR3 DNA is TGTGCCAGCAGCGAACAGGGGAACACTGAAGCTTTCTTT. It codes for CASSEQGNTEAFF. Full variable domain (rest looked up from reference TRBV2 and TRBJ1-1): EPEVTQTPSHQVTQMGQEVILRCVPISNHLYFYWYRQILGQKVEFLVSFYNNEISEKSEIFDDQFSVERPDGSNFTLKIRSTKLEDSAMYFCASSEQGNTEAFFGQGTRLTVV.

The chain has TRBV29-1 and TRBJ1-5; D is perhaps TRBD1 (6 bases). CDR3 length equals 13 residues. V was pared by 4 bases and J by 4 bases, with 11 bases between. CDR1 and CDR2 (germline): SQVTM, ANQGSEA. CDR3 coding DNA: TGCAGCGTTGTGACAGGAGTTAATCAGCCCCAGCATTTT. It specifies CSVVTGVNQPQHF.